This T cell receptor beta chain comes out of a study of T cells expressing NK-cell markers. Study at large: Repertoires of TCR beta were obtained from T cells sorted as CD3+CD56+NKG2C+, CD3+CD56+NKG2C- and CD3+CD56-NKG2C+. Study-level findings and limits: In four donors, dominant clonotypes made up about 28.3-65% of CD3+CD56-NKG2C+ cells.

A 5'RACE template switching approach incorporating UMIs was used to make TCR beta cDNA. TCRdb reprocessed the 5' RACE reads and stores each CDR3 protein as one record, lacking DNA. The sample holds tens of thousands of distinct CDR3 sequences. Worth noting for this clonotype: Its specificity is not known.

Specimen: blood T cells: a sorted CD56 or NKG2C T cell subset, CD4+ or CD8+ T cells, or bulk PBMC T cells (not recorded which). The receptor's source is a man aged 18-69 years in good health.

This CDR3 reads CASSRGTGGRTDTQYF. The chain employs TRBV12-3 or TRBV12-4 and TRBJ2-3; TCRdb selects TRBD1, and the lack of DNA leaves this call unchecked. The CDR3 is 16 residues long.